This entry lists 30 T cell receptor beta chains sequenced from one sample in a study of blood T cell repertoires in COVID-19. TCRdb's table, derived via immunoSEQ multiplex PCR, lists solely in-frame clones and lacks some. The sample carries about 140,000 clones, roughly nine tenths recorded once. The material sequenced was peripheral blood. All receptors derive from a human donor with COVID-19, enrolled during active disease. The donor label of this sample is uncertain.

The chain employs TRBV7-9 and TRBJ1-1, with D possibly matching TRBD1 (5 bases). The germline V and J ends were trimmed by 1 base and 3 bases, with 12 bases remaining between them. Germline V gene data show CDR1 as SEHNR and CDR2 as FQNEAQ (reference sequence). The CDR3 loop spans 15 amino acids. The DNA for the CDR3 is TGTGCCAGCAGCTTAGATGTAGGGGTGGACACTGAAGCTTTCTTT. It translates to CASSLDVGVDTEAFF.

The chain links TRBV18 to TRBJ2-7; D is ambiguous. Germline assignment: CDR1 KGHSH and CDR2 LQKENI. V shed 5 bases and J shed 0 bases, with 14 bases lying between them. CDR3 length: 15 amino acids. The CDR3 DNA reads as TGTGCCAGCTCAGAGGTTAGTCATAGCTCCTACGAGCAGTACTTC. This encodes CASSEVSHSSYEQYF.

This chain links TRBV14 with TRBJ1-4, with a possible D match to TRBD1 (6 bases). Germline V gene lookup returns CDR1 SGHDN and CDR2 FVKESK. Between the trimmed V and J ends, which lost 4 bases and 7 bases, there was a span of 19 bases. CDR3 length equals 16 residues. In DNA form, the CDR3 reads TGTGCCAGCAGCCGAGGTATTGGGGGCCAAGGTGAAAAACTGTTTTTT. The encoded protein is CASSRGIGGQGEKLFF.

V is TRBV6-5 and J is TRBJ1-1; no reliable D call. The CDR3 extends over 12 amino acids. V dropped 5 bases and J dropped 4 bases, with 8 bases sitting between them. Germline V gene sequence: CDR1 MNHEY, CDR2 SVGAGI. In DNA, the CDR3 is TGTGCCAGCAGTATCACTGCCACTGAAGCTTTCTTT. Its translation: CASSITATEAFF.

This sequence joins TRBV21-1 and TRBJ1-5. TRBV21-1 is reported as a pseudogene. The CDR3 covers 18 residues. The CDR3 nucleotides are TGTGCCAGCAGCAAAGGCGGCGGGGAACCTTATAGCAATCAGCCCCAGCATTTT. The encoded protein is CASSKGGGEPYSNQPQHF.

This chain links TRBV9 with TRBJ1-1, with 8 bases that match TRBD1. Germline assignment: CDR1 SGDLS and CDR2 YYNGEE. V lost 0 bases to trimming and J lost 1 base; unmatched junction nucleotides: 5. This CDR3 is built from 16 residues. The CDR3 sequence: CASSVAPQGGNTEAFF. DNA of the CDR3: TGTGCCAGCAGCGTAGCCCCACAGGGGGGGAACACTGAAGCTTTCTTT.

The V gene is TRBV19, the J gene TRBJ2-1, with D possibly matching TRBD2 (6 bases). The germline V and J ends were trimmed by 3 bases and 1 base, with 10 bases remaining between them. CDR1 is LNHDA and CDR2 is SQIVND in the germline V gene (reference sequence). CDR3 length: 15 residues. The CDR3 reads CASSISGDSYNEQFF. DNA for the CDR3: TGTGCCAGTAGTATCTCGGGGGATTCCTACAATGAGCAGTTCTTC. The full variable domain, its missing parts supplied by reference TRBV19 and TRBJ2-1, is DGGITQSPKYLFRKEGQNVTLSCEQNLNHDAMYWYRQDPGQGLRLIYYSQIVNDFQKGDIAEGYSVSREKKESFPLTVTSAQKNPTAFYLCASSISGDSYNEQFFGPGTRLTVL.

V gene TRBV7-9 combines with J gene TRBJ1-4, with 7 bases lining up with TRBD1. This CDR3 is built from 16 residues. Losses at the gene ends were 1 base for V and 2 bases for J; bases not matched to a gene: 4. Germline V gives CDR1 SEHNR, CDR2 FQNEAQ (reference sequence). CDR3 in amino acids: CASSLGFRGTNEKLFF. CDR3 coding DNA: TGTGCCAGCAGCTTAGGTTTCAGGGGGACTAATGAAAAACTGTTTTTT.

The DNA for the CDR3 is TGTGCCAGCTCACTTGCGGGACAGGGTTTCTACGAGCAGTACTTC. This gives the protein CASSLAGQGFYEQYF. V usage is TRBV18 and J usage is TRBJ2-7, with TRBD1 matching over 9 bases. CDR1 is KGHSH, CDR2 LQKENI, per germline. CDR3 size: 15 residues. J was trimmed by 3 bases and V by 4 bases; bases with no gene match: 7. Based on the CDR3 plus reference TRBV18 and TRBJ2-7, the full variable domain is NAGVMQNPRHLVRRRGQEARLRCSPMKGHSHVYWYRQLPEEGLKFMVYLQKENIIDESGMPKERFSAEFPKEGPSILRIQQVVRGDSAAYFCASSLAGQGFYEQYFGPGTRLTVT.

V and J are TRBV3-1 (or the pseudogene TRBV3-2) and TRBJ2-2; D possibly corresponds to TRBD1 (5 bases). The germline V gene has CDR1 LGHDT and CDR2 YNNKEL (reference sequence). Trimming left V 1 base short and J 5 bases short, with 8 bases between. The length of the CDR3 is 14 residues. CDR3 sequence reads: CASSQVRGTGELFF. The CDR3 DNA is TGTGCCAGCAGCCAAGTTAGGGGAACCGGGGAGCTGTTTTTT.

This clone was seen once. V usage is TRBV18 and J usage is TRBJ2-7; 7 positions agree with TRBD1. V shed 6 bases, J shed 5 bases, and the junction held 13 bases outside the gene matches. CDR3 length: 15 residues. The germline CDR1 and CDR2 sequences are KGHSH and LQKENI. The CDR3 DNA reads TGTGCCAGCTCGCCAGGACAGGCCCTCTCGGACGAGCAGTACTTC. Residues: CASSPGQALSDEQYF.

J is TRBJ1-2 and V is TRBV7-9; D perhaps matches TRBD1 (5 bases). V was pared by 5 bases and J by 4 bases, with 11 bases between. Germline V gene sequence: CDR1 SEHNR, CDR2 FQNEAQ (reference sequence). This CDR3 is built from 13 residues. The CDR3 DNA reads TGTGCCAGCAGCGCAGGGAGGGCCTATGGCTACACCTTC. This sequence encodes CASSAGRAYGYTF.

The V call is TRBV28, the J call TRBJ2-7; 8 bases align to TRBD1. This CDR3 is 14 amino acids long. V was clipped by 5 bases and J by 3 bases; unmatched bases: 6. Germline CDR1 and CDR2: MDHEN and SYDVKM. CDR3 residues: CASSVTGEVYEQYF. CDR3 bases: TGTGCCAGCAGTGTGACAGGGGAGGTCTACGAGCAGTACTTC.

V gene TRBV5-5 combines with J gene TRBJ1-5, with 9 bases identical to TRBD1. Losses at the gene ends were 4 bases for V and 0 bases for J; bases not matched to a gene: 11. The CDR3 sequence is 18 residues long. CDR1 and CDR2 from the germline V gene are SGHKS and YYEKEE (reference sequence). CDR3 coding DNA: TGTGCCAGCAGCCCGGTGCTCGGGACAGGGTATAGCAATCAGCCCCAGCATTTT. Amino acids: CASSPVLGTGYSNQPQHF.

This clone is a singleton in its sample. The gene calls are TRBV4-2 and TRBJ2-5; D possibly corresponds to TRBD2 (5 bases). The CDR3 has 13 amino acids. The V and J ends lost 4 bases and 4 bases respectively, with 10 bases between them. Germline V gene sequence: CDR1 LGHNA, CDR2 YNFKEQ. The CDR3 DNA follows: TGTGCCAGCAGCCGTCGCGAGGGAGAGACCCAGTACTTC. It translates to CASSRREGETQYF.

The rearrangement uses TRBV7-8 and TRBJ2-1, with a possible D match to TRBD2 (5 bases). The CDR3 runs 12 residues. The V gene's germline CDR1 is SGHVS and CDR2 FQNEAQ. The V end was cut by 5 bases, the J end by 7 bases, with 9 bases between. CDR3 sequence: CASSPGLNEQFF. The CDR3 DNA sequence: TGTGCCAGCAGCCCCGGACTGAATGAGCAGTTCTTC. The full variable domain, with the rest looked up from reference TRBV7-8 and TRBJ2-1, is GAGVSQSPRYKVAKRGQDVALRCDPISGHVSLFWYQQALGQGPEFLTYFQNEAQLDKSGLPSDRFFAERPEGSVSTLKIQRTQQEDSAVYLCASSPGLNEQFFGPGTRLTVL.

The rearrangement links TRBV12-3 or TRBV12-4 to TRBJ1-5; the D is unclear. The CDR3 extends over 12 amino acids. V was shortened by 7 bases and J by 4 bases, with 8 bases between the two germline ends. The CDR3 region is CASTRENQPQHF. For the CDR3, the DNA is TGTGCCAGCACCCGGGAGAATCAGCCCCAGCATTTT.

The chain carries TRBV10-1 and TRBJ2-4; D may be TRBD1 (6 bases). There are 16 residues in the CDR3. Between the trimmed V and J ends, which lost 3 bases and 8 bases, there was a span of 20 bases. Germline CDR1 and CDR2: WNHNN and SYGVQD (reference sequence). The CDR3 region is CASSEPGTTPIDIQYF. The CDR3 region has the DNA TGCGCCAGCAGTGAACCCGGGACAACACCAATCGACATTCAGTACTTC.

This clone showed up just once. The gene calls are TRBV10-3 and TRBJ2-3; 8 positions match TRBD2. Unmatched junction bases numbered 13, after V lost 4 bases and J lost 4 bases. This CDR3 spans 17 amino acids. Germline V gives CDR1 ENHRY, CDR2 SYGVKD. DNA of the CDR3: TGTGCCATCAGTGCGGGGGGGGAGGCTACTAGCGCAGATACGCAGTATTTT. As protein: CAISAGGEATSADTQYF.

The J gene is TRBJ1-2, the V gene TRBV29-1; D not certain. Trimming removed 0 bases at V and 4 bases at J, with 9 bases between. Germline CDR1 SQVTM, CDR2 ANQGSEA. The CDR3 has 13 residues. Here the CDR3 DNA reads TGCAGCGTTGAAGACGTCAGTCCCTATGGCTACACCTTC. Amino acids: CSVEDVSPYGYTF.

The CDR3 here is CASSPGTLSNQPQHF. CDR3 coding DNA: TGTGCCAGCAGTCCCGGGACACTTAGCAATCAGCCCCAGCATTTT. The chain links TRBV2 to TRBJ1-5; D might be TRBD1 (6 bases). Germline lookup yields CDR1 SNHLY and CDR2 FYNNEI. Trimming stripped 5 bases from V and 0 bases from J, with 11 bases between. The CDR3 sequence is 15 residues long.

J is TRBJ1-2 and V is TRBV6-5; 7 bases align to TRBD1. The CDR3 has 15 residues. The germline CDR1 and CDR2 sequences are MNHEY and SVGAGI. V shed 2 bases, J shed 5 bases, and the junction held 8 bases outside the gene matches. Written as DNA, the CDR3 is TGTGCCAGCAGTTACGGGCAGGGGGAGTGGTATGGCTACACCTTC. Translation gives CASSYGQGEWYGYTF.

The CDR3 sequence is CASSQAGAQTQYF. Here the CDR3 DNA reads TGTGCCAGCAGCCAAGCGGGAGCGCAGACCCAGTACTTC. The V gene is TRBV3-1 (or the pseudogene TRBV3-2), the J gene TRBJ2-5, with D maybe TRBD2 (6 bases). This CDR3 contains 13 residues. In germline, CDR1 is LGHDT, CDR2 YNNKEL (reference sequence). V shed 1 base and J shed 6 bases, with 9 bases lying between them.

The chain couples TRBV18 to TRBJ2-1; TRBD2 matches 7 bases. The CDR3 sequence is 16 residues long. J was trimmed by 8 bases and V by 0 bases; bases with no gene match: 10. CDR1 is KGHSH and CDR2 is LQKENI in the germline V gene. DNA of the CDR3: TGTGCCAGCTCACCACCCTATCTAGCGGACCTCCATGAGCAGTTCTTC. This codes for CASSPPYLADLHEQFF.

This clone was observed a handful of times. V is TRBV2 and J is TRBJ2-3; 8 bases are shared with TRBD1. The CDR3 contains 14 residues. With 8 bases clipped from V and 2 bases from J, the junction kept 6 bases outside the gene matches. Germline assignment: CDR1 SNHLY and CDR2 FYNNEI. The CDR3 coding sequence is TGTGCCAGCGTTTACAGGGGGAACACAGATACGCAGTATTTT. Amino acid sequence: CASVYRGNTDTQYF.

The rearrangement uses TRBV30 and TRBJ1-2, with 10 bases that match TRBD1. V lost 1 base and J lost 4; bases outside the gene matches: 3. The CDR3 contains 14 residues. Germline V gene sequence: CDR1 GTSNPN, CDR2 SVGIG (reference sequence). In DNA, the CDR3 is TGTGCCTGGAGTGGGGACAGGGGTAGCTATGGCTACACCTTC. The encoded protein is CAWSGDRGSYGYTF.

The CDR3 DNA is TGTGCTAGTGGCCGCGGGCGGGAAAAACTGTTTTTT. It is translated as CASGRGREKLFF. The chain has TRBV12-5 and TRBJ1-4; D is unresolved. CDR1 LGHNT and CDR2 FRNRAP come from the germline V gene. Trimming shortened V by 6 bases and J by 8 bases, and 10 bases separated the two germline ends. The CDR3 has 12 amino acids. Filled out from reference TRBV12-5 and TRBJ1-4, the complete variable domain reads DARVTQTPRHKVTEMGQEVTMRCQPILGHNTVFWYRQTMMQGLELLAYFRNRAPLDDSGMPKDRFSAEMPDATLATLKIQPSEPRDSAVYFCASGRGREKLFFGSGTQLSVL.

The J gene is TRBJ2-3, the V gene TRBV5-1, with D perhaps TRBD2 (7 bases). Per germline, CDR1 SGHRS and CDR2 YFSETQ. Trimming removed 6 bases from V and 4 bases from J, with 15 bases in between. The CDR3 length is 14 residues. In nucleotides, the CDR3 is TGCGCCAGCACCAGGGGAGGGCAGGCAGATACGCAGTATTTT. It yields the protein CASTRGGQADTQYF.

This chain links TRBV10-2 with TRBJ2-4, with 9 bases that match TRBD1. Per germline, CDR1 WSHSY and CDR2 SAAADI. The V segment lost 4 bases and the J segment 3 bases; nucleotides outside the gene matches: 10. This CDR3 comprises 17 residues. The CDR3 DNA reads as TGCGCCAGCAGTGCCTCTGGACAGGGGAGGGTCAAAAACATTCAGTACTTC. Translation gives CASSASGQGRVKNIQYF.

In DNA, the CDR3 is TGTGCCAGCTCACCACCGAGCGGGGGGCCCCTTGAGCAGTTCTTC. This codes for CASSPPSGGPLEQFF. J is TRBJ2-1 and V is TRBV18; TRBD2 matches 9 bases. The length of the CDR3 is 15 residues. Germline-derived CDR1 and CDR2 are KGHSH and LQKENI. Trimming took 0 bases from V and 9 from J; bases not matched to a gene: 6.